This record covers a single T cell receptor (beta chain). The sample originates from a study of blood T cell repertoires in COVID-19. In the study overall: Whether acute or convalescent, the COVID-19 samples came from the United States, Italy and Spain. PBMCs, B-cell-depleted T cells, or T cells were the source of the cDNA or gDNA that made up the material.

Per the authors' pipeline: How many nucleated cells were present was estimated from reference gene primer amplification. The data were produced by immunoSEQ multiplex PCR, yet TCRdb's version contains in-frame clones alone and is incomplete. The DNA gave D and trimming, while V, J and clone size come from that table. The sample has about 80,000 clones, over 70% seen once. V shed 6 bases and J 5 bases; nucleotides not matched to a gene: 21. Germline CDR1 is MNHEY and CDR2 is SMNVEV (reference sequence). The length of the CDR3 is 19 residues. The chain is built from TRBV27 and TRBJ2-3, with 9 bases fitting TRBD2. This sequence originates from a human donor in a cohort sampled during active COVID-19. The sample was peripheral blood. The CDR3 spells CASRLSGPLIAGEGDTQYF. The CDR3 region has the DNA TGTGCCAGCAGACTATCGGGACCTCTTATAGCGGGAGAGGGAGATACGCAGTATTTT.